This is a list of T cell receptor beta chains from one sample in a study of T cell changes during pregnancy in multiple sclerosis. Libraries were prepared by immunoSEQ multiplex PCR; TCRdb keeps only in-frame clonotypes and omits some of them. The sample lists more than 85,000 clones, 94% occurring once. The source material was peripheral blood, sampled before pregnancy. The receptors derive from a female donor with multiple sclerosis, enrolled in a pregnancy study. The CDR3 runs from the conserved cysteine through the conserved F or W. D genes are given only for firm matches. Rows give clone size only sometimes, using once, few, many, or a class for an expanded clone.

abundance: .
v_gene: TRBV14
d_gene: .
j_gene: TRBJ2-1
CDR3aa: CASSHNNEQFF
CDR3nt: TGTGCCAGCAGCCATAACAATGAGCAGTTCTTC

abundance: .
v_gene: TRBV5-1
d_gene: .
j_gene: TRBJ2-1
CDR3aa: CASSLARGNEQFF
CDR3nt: TGCGCCAGCAGCTTGGCCCGGGGCAATGAGCAGTTCTTC

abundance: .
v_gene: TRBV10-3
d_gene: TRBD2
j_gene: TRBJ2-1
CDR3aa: CAISTGTSSYNEQFF
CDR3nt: TGTGCCATCAGTACCGGGACTAGCAGCTACAATGAGCAGTTCTTC

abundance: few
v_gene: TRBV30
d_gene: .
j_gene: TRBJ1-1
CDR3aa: CAWSVRGRNTEAFF
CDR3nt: TGTGCCTGGAGTGTACGGGGTCGGAACACTGAAGCTTTCTTT

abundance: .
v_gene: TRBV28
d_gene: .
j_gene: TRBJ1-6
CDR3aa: CASSDRYNSPLHF
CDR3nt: TGTGCCAGCAGTGACAGATATAATTCACCCCTCCACTTT

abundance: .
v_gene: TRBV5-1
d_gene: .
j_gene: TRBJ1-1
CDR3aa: CASSLTPGVNTEAFF
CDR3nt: TGCGCCAGCAGCCTCACCCCAGGTGTTAACACTGAAGCTTTCTTT

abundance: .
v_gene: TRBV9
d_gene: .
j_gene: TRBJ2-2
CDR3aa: CASSEQLGANTGELFF
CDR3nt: TGTGCCAGCAGCGAACAGCTAGGGGCGAACACCGGGGAGCTGTTTTTT

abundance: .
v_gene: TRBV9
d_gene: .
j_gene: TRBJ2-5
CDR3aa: CASSVDARPRGTQETQYF
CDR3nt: TGTGCCAGCAGCGTAGACGCCCGTCCCCGGGGTACCCAAGAGACCCAGTACTTC

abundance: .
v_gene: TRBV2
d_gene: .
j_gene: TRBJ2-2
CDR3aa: CASRADYTGELFF
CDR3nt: TGTGCCAGCAGGGCGGACTACACCGGGGAGCTGTTTTTT

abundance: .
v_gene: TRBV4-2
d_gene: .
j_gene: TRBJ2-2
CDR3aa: CASSQDGSTGELFF
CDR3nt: TGTGCCAGCAGCCAAGACGGGTCCACCGGGGAGCTGTTTTTT

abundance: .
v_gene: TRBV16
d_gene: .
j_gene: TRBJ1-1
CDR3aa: CASSQLKGVTEAFF
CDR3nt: TGTGCCAGCAGCCAATTGAAAGGGGTCACTGAAGCTTTCTTT

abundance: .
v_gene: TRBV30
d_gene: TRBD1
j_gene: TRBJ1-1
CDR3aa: CARRGFLGTGNTEAFF
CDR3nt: TGTGCCCGAAGAGGGTTTCTCGGGACAGGCAACACTGAAGCTTTCTTT

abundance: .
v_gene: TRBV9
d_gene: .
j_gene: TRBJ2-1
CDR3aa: CASSPRTSLYNEQFF
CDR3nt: TGTGCCAGCAGCCCAAGGACAAGCCTTTACAATGAGCAGTTCTTC

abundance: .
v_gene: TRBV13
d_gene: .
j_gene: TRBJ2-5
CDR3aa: CASSLEGETQYF
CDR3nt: TGTGCCAGCAGCTTAGAGGGGGAGACCCAGTACTTC

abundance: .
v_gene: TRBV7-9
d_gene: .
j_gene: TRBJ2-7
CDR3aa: CASSLAGVYEQYF
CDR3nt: TGTGCCAGCAGCTTAGCAGGAGTATACGAGCAGTACTTC

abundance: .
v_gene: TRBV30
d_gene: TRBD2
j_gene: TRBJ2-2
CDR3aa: CAWDDSWGRVTGELFF
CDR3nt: TGTGCCTGGGATGACAGTTGGGGGAGGGTCACCGGGGAGCTGTTTTTT

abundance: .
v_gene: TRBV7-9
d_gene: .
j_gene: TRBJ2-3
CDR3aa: CASSLGTSGPVTQYF
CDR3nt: TGTGCCAGCAGCCTAGGTACTTCGGGTCCCGTTACGCAGTATTTT

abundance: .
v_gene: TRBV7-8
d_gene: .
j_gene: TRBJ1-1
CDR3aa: CASSLVSSLNTEAFF
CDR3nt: TGTGCCAGCAGCTTAGTTAGCAGCCTGAACACTGAAGCTTTCTTT

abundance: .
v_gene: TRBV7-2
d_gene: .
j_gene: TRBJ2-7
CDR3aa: CASSSWTISYEQYF
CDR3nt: TGTGCCAGCAGCTCCTGGACTATCTCCTACGAGCAGTACTTC

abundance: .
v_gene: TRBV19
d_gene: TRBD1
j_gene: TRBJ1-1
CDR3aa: CASSIDTGVTEAFF
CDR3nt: TGTGCCAGTAGTATAGATACAGGGGTCACTGAAGCTTTCTTT

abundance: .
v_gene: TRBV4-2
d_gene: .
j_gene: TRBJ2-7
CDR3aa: CASSQRSGGGSRYEQYF
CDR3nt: TGTGCCAGCAGCCAACGGAGCGGTGGGGGGAGTAGGTACGAGCAGTACTTC

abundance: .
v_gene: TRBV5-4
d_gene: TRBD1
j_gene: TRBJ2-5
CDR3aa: CASSWKQGARETQYF
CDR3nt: TGTGCCAGCAGCTGGAAACAGGGGGCAAGGGAGACCCAGTACTTC

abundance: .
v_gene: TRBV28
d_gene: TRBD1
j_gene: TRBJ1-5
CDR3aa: CASTQVVGGFNQPQHF
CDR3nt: TGTGCCAGCACACAAGTCGTAGGGGGCTTTAATCAGCCCCAGCATTTT

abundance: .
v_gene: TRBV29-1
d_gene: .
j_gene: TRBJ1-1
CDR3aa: CSVEAFPGITEAFF
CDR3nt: TGCAGCGTTGAAGCCTTTCCAGGGATTACTGAAGCTTTCTTT

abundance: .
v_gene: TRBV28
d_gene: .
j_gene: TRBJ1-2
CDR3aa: CASRRTGTPNYGYTF
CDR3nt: TGTGCCAGCAGACGAACAGGGACACCTAACTATGGCTACACCTTC

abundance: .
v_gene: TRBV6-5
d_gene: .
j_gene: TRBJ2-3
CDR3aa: CASQGQGGNTDTQYF
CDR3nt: TGTGCCAGCCAAGGGCAGGGAGGTAACACAGATACGCAGTATTTT

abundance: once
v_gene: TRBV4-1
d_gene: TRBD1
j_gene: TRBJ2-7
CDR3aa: CASSHPVWTGDYEQYF
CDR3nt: TGCGCCAGCAGCCACCCCGTCTGGACAGGGGACTACGAGCAGTACTTC

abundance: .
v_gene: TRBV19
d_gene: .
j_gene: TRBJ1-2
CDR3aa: CASSSQGLLGGGYTF
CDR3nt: TGTGCCAGTAGTTCCCAGGGTCTCCTTGGCGGTGGCTACACCTTC

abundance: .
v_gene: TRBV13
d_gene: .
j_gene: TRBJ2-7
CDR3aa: CASSLGPREQYF
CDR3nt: TGTGCCAGCAGCTTGGGCCCTCGGGAGCAGTACTTC

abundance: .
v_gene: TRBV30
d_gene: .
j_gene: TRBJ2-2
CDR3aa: CAWTDGVASTGELFF
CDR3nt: TGTGCCTGGACCGACGGGGTAGCATCAACCGGGGAGCTGTTTTTT

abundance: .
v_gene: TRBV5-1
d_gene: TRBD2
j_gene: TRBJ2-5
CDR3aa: CASSLGTSGSPYEAETQYF
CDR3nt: TGCGCCAGCAGCCTAGGGACTAGCGGGAGCCCATATGAGGCTGAGACCCAGTACTTC

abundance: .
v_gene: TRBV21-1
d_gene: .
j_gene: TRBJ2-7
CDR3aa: CASSKERTVSYEQYF
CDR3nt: TGTGCCAGCAGCAAAGAGCGGACGGTATCCTACGAGCAGTACTTC

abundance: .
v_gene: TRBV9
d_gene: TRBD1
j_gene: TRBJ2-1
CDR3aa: CASSVTGAQSYNEQFF
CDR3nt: TGTGCCAGCAGCGTGACAGGGGCCCAATCCTACAATGAGCAGTTCTTC

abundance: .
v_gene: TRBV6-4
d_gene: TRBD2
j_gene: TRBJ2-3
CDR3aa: CASSDSREGPATQYF
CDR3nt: TGTGCCAGCAGTGACTCGCGGGAGGGCCCGGCTACGCAGTATTTT

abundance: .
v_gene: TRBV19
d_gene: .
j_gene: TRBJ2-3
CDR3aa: CASSIPGTDTQYF
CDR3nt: TGTGCCAGTAGTATCCCGGGTACAGATACGCAGTATTTT